This T cell receptor (beta chain) is from a study of cytomegalovirus exposure and HLA in healthy donors. About the study: One earlier analysis, a look at approximately 190 million T cells, found some 100 million unique TCR beta sequences.

To note about this clone: Its antigen is as yet unknown.

The PCR used 60 Vbeta and 13 Jbeta primers. TCRdb's table, derived via immunoSEQ multiplex PCR, lists solely in-frame clones and lacks some. The profile shows over 110,000 clones, more than 75% of them singletons. Study-wide findings and caveats: 164 TCR beta chains were listed as cytomegalovirus-associated. Associated with HLA alleles at 0.05 false discovery rate in a later analysis were over 15,000 TCR beta sequences.

Trimming removed 2 bases from V and 7 bases from J; junction bases left unmatched: 12. CDR1 LGHNA and CDR2 YNFKEQ come from the germline V gene. The length of the CDR3 is 16 residues. This clonotype was obtained from a female donor in good health and CMV-seronegative. The sequencing sample was made of PBMCs. This rearrangement joins TRBV4-2 to TRBJ2-7; TRBD2 aligns across 9 bases. For the CDR3, the DNA is TGTGCCAGCAGCCAATGGCGGGAGGGCGTTAGAGGAGAGCAGTACTTC. Its translation: CASSQWREGVRGEQYF.